One and the same sample provided the 31 T cell receptor beta chains below, sequenced in a study of regulatory and conventional T cells in RAG deficiency. TCRdb keeps only in-frame clones here, not all; method: immunoSEQ multiplex PCR. The sample yields some 30,000 clones, over 80% seen once. These sequences were also reported in another study, on regulatory T cells. From that paper: Primers: 52 TRBV forward and 13 TRBJ reverse.

The sample taken for sequencing was CD8+ T cells sorted from blood. These receptors were collected from a human donor in good health.

The chain joins TRBV30 to TRBJ1-1; a weak D match, TRBD1 (6 bases). This CDR3 spans 14 amino acids. Trimming removed 0 bases from V and 4 bases from J, with 12 bases in between. Germline V gene data show CDR1 as GTSNPN and CDR2 as SVGIG (reference sequence). CDR3 DNA sequence: TGTGCCTGGAGTGTCCAGTCCAGGGGCACTGAAGCTTTCTTT. Its protein product is CAWSVQSRGTEAFF.

This chain uses TRBV30 with TRBJ1-2; TRBD1 might be the D (5 bases). V lost 3 bases, J lost 4 bases, and 12 bases lay in between. The CDR3 is 13 amino acids. CDR1 and CDR2 from the germline V gene are GTSNPN and SVGIG (reference sequence). The CDR3 DNA follows: TGTGCCTGGAGCCCGGGGGTTAGCTATGGCTACACCTTC. Its translation is CAWSPGVSYGYTF.

The chain recombines TRBV28 with TRBJ2-2, with 12 bases identical to TRBD2. V lost 8 bases, J lost 1 base, and 5 bases stayed unmatched. Germline V gene data show CDR1 as MDHEN and CDR2 as SYDVKM. CDR3 length: 16 amino acids. CDR3 protein: CASVQGLAGNTGELFF. DNA of the CDR3: TGTGCCAGCGTCCAGGGACTAGCGGGGAACACCGGGGAGCTGTTTTTT.

This clone was counted a few times. This chain connects TRBV19 to TRBJ2-6; no firm D call. Trimming took 5 bases from V and 5 from J, leaving 25 bases between them. The length of the CDR3 is 19 residues. Germline CDR1 LNHDA, CDR2 SQIVND (reference sequence). The CDR3 here is CASSAWQTNHKSRANVLTF. The CDR3, as DNA: TGTGCCAGTAGTGCATGGCAGACAAATCACAAAAGTCGGGCCAACGTCCTGACTTTC.

The V gene is TRBV11-3, the J gene TRBJ1-1, with 7 nucleotides matching TRBD1. The CDR3 runs to 14 residues. The J segment lost 1 base and the V segment lost 5 bases, leaving 4 bases of the junction unmatched. Germline CDR1 SGHNT, CDR2 YENEEA. DNA for the CDR3: TGTGCCAGCAGCGCCTGGACAGGGAACACTGAAGCTTTCTTT. Its protein is CASSAWTGNTEAFF. Variable domain in full (rest from reference TRBV11-3 and TRBJ1-1): EAGVVQSPRYKIIEKKQPVAFWCNPISGHNTLYWYLQNLGQGPELLIRYENEEAVDDSQLPKDRFSAERLKGVDSTLKIQPAELGDSAVYLCASSAWTGNTEAFFGQGTRLTVV.

This clone was recorded once. The chain couples TRBV7-9 to TRBJ2-2; D not certain. Germline V gene data show CDR1 as SEHNR and CDR2 as FQNEAQ (reference sequence). Between the trimmed V and J ends, which lost 1 base and 2 bases, there was a span of 8 bases. The CDR3 covers 15 residues. Here the CDR3 reads CASSLVGLNTGELFF. Written as DNA, the CDR3 is TGTGCCAGCAGCTTAGTTGGCCTAAACACCGGGGAGCTGTTTTTT.

V is TRBV5-1 and J is TRBJ2-7; 9 bases match TRBD1. The V gene end was trimmed by 4 bases and the J gene end by 0 bases; junction bases not matched to a gene: 2. The CDR3 is 14 amino acids. Germline CDR1 is SGHRS and CDR2 is YFSETQ. CDR3 residues: CASSPTGGSYEQYF. CDR3 DNA: TGCGCCAGCAGCCCGACAGGGGGCTCCTACGAGCAGTACTTC.

The CDR3 DNA follows: TGTGCCAGCAGCACCGGGGGCGGCTACGAGCAGTACTTC. Its translation is CASSTGGGYEQYF. The chain joins TRBV11-3 to TRBJ2-7; D could derive from TRBD1 or TRBD2 (6 bases each). This CDR3 has 13 amino acids. Trimming left V 5 bases short and J 3 bases short, with 11 bases between. The germline V gene encodes CDR1 SGHNT and CDR2 YENEEA.

This clone has only one observation. The J gene is TRBJ2-7, the V gene TRBV30; D perhaps matches TRBD2 (5 bases). The CDR3 has 15 residues. Trimming took 0 bases from V and 0 from J, leaving 12 bases between them. In germline, CDR1 is GTSNPN, CDR2 SVGIG (reference sequence). The DNA of the CDR3 is TGTGCCTGGAGTGTGGGGAGTGGGTTCTCCTACGAGCAGTACTTC. Its protein product is CAWSVGSGFSYEQYF.

The rearrangement joins TRBV9 to TRBJ2-6; the D gene is possibly TRBD2 (5 bases). CDR1 and CDR2 from the germline V gene are SGDLS and YYNGEE. This CDR3 spans 19 amino acids. Trimming left V 2 bases short and J 1 base short, with 19 bases between. CDR3 in DNA: TGTGCCAGCAGCGTTACGGACCTCCCGTCGGGGTCTGGGGCCAACGTCCTGACTTTC. Protein product: CASSVTDLPSGSGANVLTF.

The chain uses TRBV9 and TRBJ1-2, with D unclear. V lost 3 bases and J lost 8, with 14 bases in between. Germline V gene sequence: CDR1 SGDLS, CDR2 YYNGEE. The CDR3 consists of 13 residues. CDR3 DNA sequence: TGTGCCAGCAGCGACTTCCGGGCGGACGGCTACACCTTC. It codes for CASSDFRADGYTF.

The chain uses TRBV27 and TRBJ2-1; possible D gene TRBD2, 6 bases. The CDR3 covers 16 residues. CDR1 MNHEY and CDR2 SMNVEV come from the germline V gene (reference sequence). The ends were cut back, 5 bases at V and 0 bases at J, with 14 bases in the middle. Here the CDR3 reads CASSPPSESSYNEQFF. CDR3 in DNA: TGTGCCAGCAGTCCCCCTAGCGAGAGCTCCTACAATGAGCAGTTCTTC.

J is TRBJ2-2 and V is TRBV7-9; TRBD2 might be the D (5 bases). The V end was cut by 0 bases, the J end by 3 bases, with 11 bases between. CDR1 and CDR2 from the germline V gene are SEHNR and FQNEAQ (reference sequence). The CDR3 covers 16 residues. The CDR3, as DNA: TGTGCCAGCAGCTTAGCGCTTGGAGGTGACACCGGGGAGCTGTTTTTT. It is translated as CASSLALGGDTGELFF.

The V call is TRBV27, the J call TRBJ1-2; D uncertain. The V end lost 5 bases, the J end lost 2 bases, and 21 bases lay between the germline ends. The CDR3 covers 17 residues. The germline V gene has CDR1 MNHEY and CDR2 SMNVEV (reference sequence). Written as DNA, the CDR3 is TGTGCCAGCAGTCCCACCCCCCAAAGGGAAATAAACTATGGCTACACCTTC. Translated, it gives CASSPTPQREINYGYTF.

This clone has just one count. This chain uses TRBV7-9 with TRBJ2-3; no firm D call. Germline-derived CDR1 and CDR2 are SEHNR and FQNEAQ (reference sequence). This CDR3 has 13 amino acids. V dropped 3 bases and J dropped 2 bases, with 6 bases sitting between them. CDR3 loop: CASSFLTTDTQYF. DNA of the CDR3: TGTGCCAGCAGCTTTCTAACCACAGATACGCAGTATTTT.

The chain employs TRBV27 and TRBJ1-2; D unclear. The germline V and J ends were trimmed by 6 bases and 3 bases, with 11 bases remaining between them. Germline assignment: CDR1 MNHEY and CDR2 SMNVEV (reference sequence). The CDR3 consists of 13 residues. CDR3 sequence reads: CASSPRRDYGYTF. In nucleotides, the CDR3 is TGTGCCAGCAGCCCCAGACGGGACTATGGCTACACCTTC.

The genes are TRBV5-1 and TRBJ2-7; D possibly matches TRBD1 or TRBD2 (5 bases each). Trimming took off 0 bases at V and 4 bases at J, with 8 bases between the two ends. The CDR3 length is 13 residues. The germline V gene encodes CDR1 SGHRS and CDR2 YFSETQ. CDR3 protein: CASSLGGGYEQYF. CDR3 nucleotide sequence: TGCGCCAGCAGCTTGGGTGGGGGATACGAGCAGTACTTC. Looking up the rest from reference TRBV5-1 and TRBJ2-7 gives the full variable domain: KAGVTQTPRYLIKTRGQQVTLSCSPISGHRSVSWYQQTPGQGLQFLFEYFSETQRNKGNFPGRFSGRQFSNSRSEMNVSTLELGDSALYLCASSLGGGYEQYFGPGTRLTVT.

The genes are TRBV28 and TRBJ1-1; D not certain. The CDR3 sequence is 16 residues long. V lost 0 bases and J lost 0, with 11 bases in between. Germline assignment: CDR1 MDHEN and CDR2 SYDVKM. CDR3 DNA sequence: TGTGCCAGCAGTTTATGGGGCGGAATAATGAACACTGAAGCTTTCTTT. It translates to CASSLWGGIMNTEAFF.

V is TRBV9 and J is TRBJ2-7; either TRBD1 or TRBD2 may fit D (5 bases each). Germline CDR1 SGDLS, CDR2 YYNGEE. Trimming stripped 4 bases from V and 1 base from J, with 9 bases between. This CDR3 has 13 amino acids. The CDR3 bases are TGTGCCAGCAGCCCAGAGGGGTCCTACGAGCAGTACTTC. It specifies CASSPEGSYEQYF.

The chain employs TRBV7-9 and TRBJ1-2, with D possibly TRBD1 on 5 matching bases. The V and J ends lost 4 bases and 2 bases respectively, with 11 bases between them. This CDR3 has 14 amino acids. Germline CDR1 SEHNR, CDR2 FQNEAQ (reference sequence). DNA for the CDR3: TGTGCCAGCAGCTCCTGGGACGGAAACTATGGCTACACCTTC. Its translation: CASSSWDGNYGYTF.

The chain links TRBV11-3 to TRBJ2-3, with no clear D. Germline V lookup: CDR1 SGHNT, CDR2 YENEEA. Trimming stripped 1 base from V and 2 bases from J, with 19 bases between. This CDR3 is 18 amino acids long. CDR3 loop: CASSLAPPPRTPTDTQYF. DNA of the CDR3: TGTGCCAGCAGCTTAGCCCCGCCACCGCGGACGCCCACAGATACGCAGTATTTT.

The chain is built from TRBV29-1 and TRBJ1-3; D remains ambiguous. Trimming cost V 4 bases and J 1 base, with 11 bases left between them. This CDR3 has 14 residues. In germline, CDR1 is SQVTM, CDR2 ANQGSEA. For the CDR3, the DNA is TGCAGCGTTGCTACAGCTTCATCTGGAAACACCATATATTTT. It specifies CSVATASSGNTIYF.

The chain employs TRBV5-5 and TRBJ2-1; D is undetermined. This CDR3 has 15 amino acids. The V and J ends lost 0 bases and 2 bases respectively, with 9 bases between them. The germline V gene has CDR1 SGHKS and CDR2 YYEKEE (reference sequence). This chain's CDR3 is CASSLAASPYNEQFF. In DNA form, the CDR3 reads TGTGCCAGCAGCTTGGCCGCTTCCCCCTACAATGAGCAGTTCTTC.

This chain joins TRBV13 and TRBJ1-1, with TRBD1 as a possible D gene (6 bases). Between the trimmed V and J ends, which lost 0 bases and 6 bases, there was a span of 11 bases. The CDR3 extends over 14 amino acids. CDR1 and CDR2 from the germline V gene are PRHDT and FYEKMQ (reference sequence). In DNA form, the CDR3 reads TGTGCCAGCAGCTTAGGACAGGGATATTCTGAAGCTTTCTTT. Amino acid sequence: CASSLGQGYSEAFF.

The gene calls are TRBV14 and TRBJ2-1; D might be TRBD2 (5 bases). The ends were cut back, 1 base at V and 0 bases at J, with 10 bases in the middle. This CDR3 is built from 16 residues. The germline V gene encodes CDR1 SGHDN and CDR2 FVKESK. CDR3: CASSQVGLSSYNEQFF. CDR3 nucleotide sequence: TGTGCCAGCAGCCAAGTCGGACTTAGCTCCTACAATGAGCAGTTCTTC.

The chain combines TRBV7-9 with TRBJ1-1, with 7 positions matching TRBD1. V shed 5 bases and J 0 bases; nucleotides not matched to a gene: 6. This CDR3 comprises 15 residues. CDR1 and CDR2 from the germline V gene are SEHNR and FQNEAQ (reference sequence). The CDR3: CASSQGTAMNTEAFF. CDR3 nucleotide sequence: TGTGCCAGCAGCCAAGGGACAGCGATGAACACTGAAGCTTTCTTT.

The rearrangement links TRBV6-5 to TRBJ2-5; 9 bases agree with TRBD2. The DNA end is more similar to TRBJ2-7, so the J call may be wrong. The CDR3 is 15 residues long. The germline V gene encodes CDR1 MNHEY and CDR2 SVGAGI. In DNA form, the CDR3 reads TGTGCCAGCAGTAAGACTAGCGGAGCCTCCTACGAGCAGTACTTC. It yields the protein CASSKTSGASYEQYF.

V gene TRBV11-3 combines with J gene TRBJ2-2, with TRBD1 identical over 11 bases. The V segment lost 5 bases and the J segment 5 bases; nucleotides outside the gene matches: 7. Per germline, CDR1 SGHNT and CDR2 YENEEA. CDR3 length: 16 residues. The CDR3, as DNA: TGTGCCAGCAGCCCACCAGGACAGGGGGCGACCGGGGAGCTGTTTTTT. Translated, it gives CASSPPGQGATGELFF.

The gene calls are TRBV6-5 and TRBJ1-1, with D tentatively TRBD1 (5 bases). Per germline, CDR1 MNHEY and CDR2 SVGAGI. CDR3 size: 14 residues. With 0 bases removed from V and 3 bases from J, the gap between germline ends came to 8 bases. This CDR3 reads CASSYSGVYTEAFF. CDR3 coding DNA: TGTGCCAGCAGTTACTCAGGGGTTTACACTGAAGCTTTCTTT.

This rearrangement joins TRBV28 to TRBJ2-2; no reliable D call. This CDR3 is built from 13 residues. Germline V gene data show CDR1 as MDHEN and CDR2 as SYDVKM. V dropped 6 bases and J dropped 5 bases, with 10 bases sitting between them. The CDR3 DNA is TGTGCCAGCAGCCCCGGGCGGACCGGGGAGCTGTTTTTT. This sequence encodes CASSPGRTGELFF. Combining the CDR3 with reference TRBV28 and TRBJ2-2 gives the whole variable domain DVKVTQSSRYLVKRTGEKVFLECVQDMDHENMFWYRQDPGLGLRLIYFSYDVKMKEKGDIPEGYSVSREKKERFSLILESASTNQTSMYLCASSPGRTGELFFGEGSRLTVL.

This clone showed up just once. J is TRBJ1-5 and V is TRBV28; 9 bases match TRBD1. The CDR3 loop spans 14 amino acids. CDR1 is MDHEN, CDR2 SYDVKM, per germline. V gave up 5 bases and J gave up 4 bases; unmatched junction bases: 3. In DNA form, the CDR3 reads TGTGCCAGCAGTACAGGACAGGGGAATCAGCCCCAGCATTTT. Protein product: CASSTGQGNQPQHF. The whole variable domain, remainder taken from reference TRBV28 and TRBJ1-5, is DVKVTQSSRYLVKRTGEKVFLECVQDMDHENMFWYRQDPGLGLRLIYFSYDVKMKEKGDIPEGYSVSREKKERFSLILESASTNQTSMYLCASSTGQGNQPQHFGDGTRLSIL.